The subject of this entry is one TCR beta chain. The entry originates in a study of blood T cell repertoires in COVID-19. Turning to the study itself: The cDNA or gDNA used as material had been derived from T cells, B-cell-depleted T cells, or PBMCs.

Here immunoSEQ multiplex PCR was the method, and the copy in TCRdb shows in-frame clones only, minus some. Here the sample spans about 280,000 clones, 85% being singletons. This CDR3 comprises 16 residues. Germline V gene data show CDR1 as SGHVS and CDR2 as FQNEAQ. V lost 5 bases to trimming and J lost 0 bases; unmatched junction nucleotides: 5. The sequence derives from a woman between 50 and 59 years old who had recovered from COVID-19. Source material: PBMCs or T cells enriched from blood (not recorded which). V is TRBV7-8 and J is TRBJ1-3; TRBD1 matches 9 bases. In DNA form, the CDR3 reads TGTGCCAGCAGCGTAAAACAGGGGGCCTCTGGAAACACCATATATTTT. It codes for CASSVKQGASGNTIYF.